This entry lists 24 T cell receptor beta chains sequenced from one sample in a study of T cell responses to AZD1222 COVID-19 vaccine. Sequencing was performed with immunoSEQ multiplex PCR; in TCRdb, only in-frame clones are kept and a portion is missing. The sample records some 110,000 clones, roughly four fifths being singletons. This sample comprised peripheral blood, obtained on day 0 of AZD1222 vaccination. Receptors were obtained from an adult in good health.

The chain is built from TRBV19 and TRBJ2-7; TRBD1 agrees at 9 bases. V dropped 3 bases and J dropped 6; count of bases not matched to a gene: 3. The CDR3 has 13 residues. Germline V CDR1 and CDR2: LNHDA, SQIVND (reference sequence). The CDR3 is CASSIGTGTEQYF. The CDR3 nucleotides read TGTGCCAGTAGTATCGGGACAGGGACCGAGCAGTACTTC.

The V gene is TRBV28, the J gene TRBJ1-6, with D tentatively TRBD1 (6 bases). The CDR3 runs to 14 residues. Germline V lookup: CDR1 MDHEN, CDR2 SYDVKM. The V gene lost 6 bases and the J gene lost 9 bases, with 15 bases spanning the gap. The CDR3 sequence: CASRAGDGFSPLHF. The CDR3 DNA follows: TGTGCCAGCAGAGCAGGGGATGGATTTTCACCCCTCCACTTT.

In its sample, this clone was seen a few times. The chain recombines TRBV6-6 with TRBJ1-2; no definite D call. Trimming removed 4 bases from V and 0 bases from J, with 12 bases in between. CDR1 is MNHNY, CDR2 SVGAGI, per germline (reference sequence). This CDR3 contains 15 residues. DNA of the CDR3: TGTGCCAGCAGTTTCGACAACAGCCCTAACTATGGCTACACCTTC. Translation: CASSFDNSPNYGYTF.

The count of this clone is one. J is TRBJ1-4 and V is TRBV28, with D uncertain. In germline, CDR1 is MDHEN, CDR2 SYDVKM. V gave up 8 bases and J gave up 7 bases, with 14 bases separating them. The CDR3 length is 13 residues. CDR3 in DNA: TGTGCCAGCCGCCCAGGCTCGCCTGAAAAACTGTTTTTT. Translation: CASRPGSPEKLFF.

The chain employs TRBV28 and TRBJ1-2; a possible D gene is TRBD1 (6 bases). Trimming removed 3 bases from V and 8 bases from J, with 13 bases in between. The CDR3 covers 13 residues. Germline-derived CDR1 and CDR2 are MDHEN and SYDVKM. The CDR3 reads CASSLAQGGGYTF. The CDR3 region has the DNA TGTGCCAGCAGTTTGGCACAGGGAGGGGGCTACACCTTC.

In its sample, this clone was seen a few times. The CDR3 coding sequence is TGTGCCAGCACCTTGCAGAGGGGTCAGCCCCAGCATTTT. It specifies CASTLQRGQPQHF. The chain couples TRBV6-6 to TRBJ1-5, with D perhaps matching TRBD1 (5 bases). Germline values: CDR1 MNHNY, CDR2 SVGAGI (reference sequence). CDR3 length: 13 residues. Between the trimmed V and J ends, which lost 7 bases and 6 bases, there was a span of 13 bases.

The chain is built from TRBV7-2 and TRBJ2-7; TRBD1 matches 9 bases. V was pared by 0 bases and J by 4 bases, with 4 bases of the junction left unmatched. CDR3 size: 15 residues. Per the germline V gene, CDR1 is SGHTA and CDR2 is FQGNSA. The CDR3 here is CASSLATGGQYEQYF. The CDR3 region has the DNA TGTGCCAGCAGCTTAGCGACAGGGGGGCAGTACGAGCAGTACTTC.

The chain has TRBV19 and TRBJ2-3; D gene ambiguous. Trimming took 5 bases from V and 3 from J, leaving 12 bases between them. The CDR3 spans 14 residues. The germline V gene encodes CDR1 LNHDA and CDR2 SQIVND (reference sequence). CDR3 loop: CASSPGVRTDTQYF. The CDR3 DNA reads TGTGCCAGTAGTCCGGGCGTGAGGACAGATACGCAGTATTTT.

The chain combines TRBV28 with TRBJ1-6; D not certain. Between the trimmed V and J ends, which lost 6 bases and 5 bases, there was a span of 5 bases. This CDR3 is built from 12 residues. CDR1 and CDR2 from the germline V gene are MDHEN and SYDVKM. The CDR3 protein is CASSRNNSPLHF. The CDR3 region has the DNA TGTGCCAGCAGCCGTAATAATTCACCCCTCCACTTT.

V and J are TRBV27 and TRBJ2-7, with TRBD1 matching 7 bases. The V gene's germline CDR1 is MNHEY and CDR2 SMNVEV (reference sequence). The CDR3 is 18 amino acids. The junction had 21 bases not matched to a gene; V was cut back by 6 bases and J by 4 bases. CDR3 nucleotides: TGTGCCAGCAGCCCAAATCCCAGAGGTCACAGGGGTTGGTACGAGCAGTACTTC. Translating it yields CASSPNPRGHRGWYEQYF.

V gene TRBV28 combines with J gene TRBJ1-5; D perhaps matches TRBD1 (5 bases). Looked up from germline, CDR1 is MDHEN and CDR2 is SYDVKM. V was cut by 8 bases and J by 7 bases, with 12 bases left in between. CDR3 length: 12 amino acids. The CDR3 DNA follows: TGTGCCAGCGGGGAGGGGTGGCAGCCCCAGCATTTT. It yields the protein CASGEGWQPQHF.

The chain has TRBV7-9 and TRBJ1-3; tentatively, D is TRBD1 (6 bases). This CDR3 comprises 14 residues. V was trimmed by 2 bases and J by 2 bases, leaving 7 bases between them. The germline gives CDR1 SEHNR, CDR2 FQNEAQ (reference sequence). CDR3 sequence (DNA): TGTGCCAGCAGCTTATCAGGGGCTGGAAACACCATATATTTT. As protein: CASSLSGAGNTIYF.

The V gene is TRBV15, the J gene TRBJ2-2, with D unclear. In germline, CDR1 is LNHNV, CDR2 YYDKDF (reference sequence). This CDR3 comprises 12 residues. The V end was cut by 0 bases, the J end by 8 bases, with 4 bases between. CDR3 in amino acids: CATSRDQGELFF. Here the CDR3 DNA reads TGTGCCACCAGCAGAGATCAAGGGGAGCTGTTTTTT. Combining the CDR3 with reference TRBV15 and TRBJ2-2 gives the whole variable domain DAMVIQNPRYQVTQFGKPVTLSCSQTLNHNVMYWYQQKSSQAPKLLFHYYDKDFNNEADTPDNFQSRRPNTSFCFLDIRSPGLGDTAMYLCATSRDQGELFFGEGSRLTVL.

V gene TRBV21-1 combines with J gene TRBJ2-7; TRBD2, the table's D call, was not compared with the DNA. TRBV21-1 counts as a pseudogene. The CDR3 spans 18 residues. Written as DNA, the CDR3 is TGTGCCAGCAGCCCTGACCCCGGGACTAGCGGGGGCAGACTCGAGCAGTACTTC. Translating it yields CASSPDPGTSGGRLEQYF.

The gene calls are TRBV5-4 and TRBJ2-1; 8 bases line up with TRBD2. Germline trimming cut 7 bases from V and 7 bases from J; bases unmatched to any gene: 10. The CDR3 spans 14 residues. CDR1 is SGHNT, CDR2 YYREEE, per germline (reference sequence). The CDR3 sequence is CASQREQISNEQFF. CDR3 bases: TGTGCCAGCCAGCGGGAGCAAATTAGTAATGAGCAGTTCTTC.

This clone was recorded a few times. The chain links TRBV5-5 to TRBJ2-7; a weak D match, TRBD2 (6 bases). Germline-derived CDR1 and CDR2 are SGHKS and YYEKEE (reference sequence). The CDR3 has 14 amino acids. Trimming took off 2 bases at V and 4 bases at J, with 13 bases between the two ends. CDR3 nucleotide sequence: TGTGCCAGCAGCTTTTCGGGGGAAGGGTACGAGCAGTACTTC. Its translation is CASSFSGEGYEQYF.

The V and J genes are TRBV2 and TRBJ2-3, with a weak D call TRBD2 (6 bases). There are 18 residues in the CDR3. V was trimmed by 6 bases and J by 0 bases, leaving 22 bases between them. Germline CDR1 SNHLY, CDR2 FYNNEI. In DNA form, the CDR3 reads TGTGCCAGCAGGGGGGGAACCAGGACTCGCGCTAGCACAGATACGCAGTATTTT. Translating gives CASRGGTRTRASTDTQYF.

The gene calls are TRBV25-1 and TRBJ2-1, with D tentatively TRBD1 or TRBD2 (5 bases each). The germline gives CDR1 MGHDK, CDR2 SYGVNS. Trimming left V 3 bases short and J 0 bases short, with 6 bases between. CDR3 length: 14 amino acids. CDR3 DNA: TGTGCCAGCAGTGATGGGGGCTCCTACAATGAGCAGTTCTTC. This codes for CASSDGGSYNEQFF. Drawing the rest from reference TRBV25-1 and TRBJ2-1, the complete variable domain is EADIYQTPRYLVIGTGKKITLECSQTMGHDKMYWYQQDPGMELHLIHYSYGVNSTEKGDLSSESTVSRIRTEHFPLTLESARPSHTSQYLCASSDGGSYNEQFFGPGTRLTVL.

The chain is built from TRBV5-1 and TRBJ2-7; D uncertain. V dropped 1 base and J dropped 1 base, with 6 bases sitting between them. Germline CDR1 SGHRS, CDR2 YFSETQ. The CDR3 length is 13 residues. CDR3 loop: CASSLQESYEQYF. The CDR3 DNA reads TGCGCCAGCAGCTTGCAGGAATCCTACGAGCAGTACTTC. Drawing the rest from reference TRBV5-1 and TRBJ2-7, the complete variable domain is KAGVTQTPRYLIKTRGQQVTLSCSPISGHRSVSWYQQTPGQGLQFLFEYFSETQRNKGNFPGRFSGRQFSNSRSEMNVSTLELGDSALYLCASSLQESYEQYFGPGTRLTVT.

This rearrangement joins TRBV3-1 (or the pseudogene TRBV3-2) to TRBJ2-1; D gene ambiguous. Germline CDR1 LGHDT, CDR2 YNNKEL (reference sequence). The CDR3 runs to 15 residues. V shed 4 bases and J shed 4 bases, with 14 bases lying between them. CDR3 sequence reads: CASSRRTEIYNEQFF. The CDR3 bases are TGTGCCAGCAGCCGGCGGACGGAGATTTACAATGAGCAGTTCTTC.

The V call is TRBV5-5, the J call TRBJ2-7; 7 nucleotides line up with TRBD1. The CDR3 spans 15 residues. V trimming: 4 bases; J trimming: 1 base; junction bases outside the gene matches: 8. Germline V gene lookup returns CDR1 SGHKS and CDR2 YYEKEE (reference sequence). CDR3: CASSLLRDSSYEQYF. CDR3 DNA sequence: TGTGCCAGCAGCCTACTAAGGGACAGTTCCTACGAGCAGTACTTC.

DNA of the CDR3: TGTGCAAGTCGCTCCCCCAGGGGGAACACCGGGGAGCTGTTTTTT. Translating gives CASRSPRGNTGELFF. The J gene is TRBJ2-2, the V gene TRBV12-2; the table names TRBD1, a call not compared with the DNA. TRBV12-2 is a pseudogene locus. This CDR3 comprises 15 residues.

As DNA, the CDR3 is TGTGCCAGCACCCGAACCTCCGGTGGGCAGCCCCAGCATTTT. Translation: CASTRTSGGQPQHF. V usage is TRBV28 and J usage is TRBJ1-5; no firm D call. The CDR3 length is 14 residues. Trimming removed 7 bases at V and 7 bases at J, with 17 bases between. The germline CDR1 and CDR2 sequences are MDHEN and SYDVKM.

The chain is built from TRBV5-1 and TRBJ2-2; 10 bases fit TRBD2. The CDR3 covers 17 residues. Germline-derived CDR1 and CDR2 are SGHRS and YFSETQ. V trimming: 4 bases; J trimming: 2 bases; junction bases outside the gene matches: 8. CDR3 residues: CASSLWTSGTNTGELFF. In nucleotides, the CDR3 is TGCGCCAGCAGCCTCTGGACTAGCGGAACAAACACCGGGGAGCTGTTTTTT.